The present entry profiles one T cell receptor (beta chain) with its context. This sample is part of a study of blood T cells in healthy people across ages. V lost 12 bases and J lost 3, with 19 bases in between. The germline CDR1 and CDR2 sequences are KGHDR and SFDVKD. The CDR3 covers 14 residues. Combining a sample-barcoded 5' primer with a J-beta primer mix, a second PCR ran for 7 to 11 cycles. TCRdb recomputed calls from the 5' RACE reads with MiXCR, one row per CDR3 protein. The profile covers some 1.8 million distinct CDR3 sequences, with about two fifths appearing a single time and under 25% taken by the ten largest.

The specimen sequenced was blood. The chain couples TRBV24-1 to TRBJ1-2, with D perhaps matching TRBD1 (6 bases). The sequence was obtained from a human donor in good health. The CDR3 nucleotides are TGTGCCCCGGAGGGGAGGGGGTCCTACTATGGCTACACCTTC. Translating gives CAPEGRGSYYGYTF.